The subject of this entry is one T cell receptor (beta chain). This sample is drawn from a study of shared T cell receptors in the human thymus. Measured with immunoSEQ multiplex PCR; TCRdb has only the in-frame clones, and not every one. The data show hundreds of thousands of clones, 70% to 90% seen once. The CDR3 is made up of 19 amino acids. V dropped 0 bases and J dropped 2; count of bases not matched to a gene: 14. Germline CDR1 LGHNA, CDR2 YNFKEQ. The same sample was also used in a study of human thymus T cells. This second report adds: Among the donors, all were healthy Finnish infants having corrective surgery for congenital heart defects. Surgeons resected thymus tissue during corrective heart surgery. It looked as if thymic and blood repertoires used V and J genes in a biased way. What related research reported was that thymic repertoires overlapped highly among unrelated individuals.

The TCR comes from a boy younger than two with a congenital heart defect. This chain connects TRBV4-2 to TRBJ2-5; 8 nucleotides align to TRBD2. Specimen: thymocytes. For the CDR3, the DNA is TGTGCCAGCAGCCAAGATCTTGGCCTTACTAGCGGACAACAAGAGACCCAGTACTTC. Translating it yields CASSQDLGLTSGQQETQYF.